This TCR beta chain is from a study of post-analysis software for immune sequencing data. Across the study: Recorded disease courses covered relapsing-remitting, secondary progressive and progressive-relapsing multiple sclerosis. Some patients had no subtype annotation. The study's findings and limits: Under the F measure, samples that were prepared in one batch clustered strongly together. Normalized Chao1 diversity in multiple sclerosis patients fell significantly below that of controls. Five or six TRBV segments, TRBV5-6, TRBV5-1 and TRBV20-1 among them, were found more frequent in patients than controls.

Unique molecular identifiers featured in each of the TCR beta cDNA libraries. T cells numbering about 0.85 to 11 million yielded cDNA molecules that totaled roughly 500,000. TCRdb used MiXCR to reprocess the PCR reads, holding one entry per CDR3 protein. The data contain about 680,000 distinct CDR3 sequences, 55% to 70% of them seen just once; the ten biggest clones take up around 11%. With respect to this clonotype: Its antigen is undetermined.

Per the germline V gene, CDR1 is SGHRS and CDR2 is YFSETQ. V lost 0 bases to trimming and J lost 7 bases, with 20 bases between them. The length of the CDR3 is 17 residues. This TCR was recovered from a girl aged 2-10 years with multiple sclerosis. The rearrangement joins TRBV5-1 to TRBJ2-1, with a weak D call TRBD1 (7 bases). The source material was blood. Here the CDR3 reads CASSLATLASRGNEQFF. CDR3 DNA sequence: TGCGCCAGCAGCTTGGCCACACTAGCTTCCAGGGGGAATGAGCAGTTCTTC.